The 5 T cell receptor beta chains below come from one sample, sequenced in a study of shared clonotypes between healthy human individuals. Generated by immunoSEQ multiplex PCR, the TCRdb table keeps only in-frame clones and is missing some. The sample consists of approximately 2.1 million clones, more than 85% of them appearing once. The sequencing sample was made of naive CD4+ T cells from PBMCs. Subset given: CD45RA+ positively selected. The receptor set was obtained from a man aged 18 to 29 in good health. Some clones in this sample may be carry-over from other donors' samples.

V and J are TRBV28 and TRBJ1-2; maybe TRBD1 (5 bases). Germline-derived CDR1 and CDR2 are MDHEN and SYDVKM. The CDR3 is 14 residues long. Trimming took off 1 base at V and 7 bases at J, with 13 bases between the two ends. CDR3 protein: CASSLSSGMGGYTF. The CDR3 region has the DNA TGTGCCAGCAGTTTATCCTCAGGGATGGGTGGCTACACCTTC.

The chain couples TRBV2 to TRBJ2-3; 8 positions agree with TRBD2. Germline V gives CDR1 SNHLY, CDR2 FYNNEI. The CDR3 length is 15 residues. The J segment lost 4 bases and the V segment lost 4 bases, leaving 7 bases of the junction unmatched. In DNA form, the CDR3 reads TGTGCCAGCAGTGTCCCCGGGACTAGTGCAGATACGCAGTATTTT. Translating it yields CASSVPGTSADTQYF.

The V and J genes are TRBV7-2 and TRBJ1-2; D remains unclear. Between the trimmed V and J ends, which lost 2 bases and 4 bases, there was a span of 8 bases. The CDR3 extends over 13 amino acids. Germline lookup yields CDR1 SGHTA and CDR2 FQGNSA. The CDR3 reads CASSLSRSYGYTF. The CDR3 DNA reads TGTGCCAGCAGCTTATCCCGATCCTATGGCTACACCTTC.

The chain recombines TRBV5-6 with TRBJ1-4; TRBD1 agrees at 9 bases. Germline lookup yields CDR1 SGHDT and CDR2 YYEEEE. The CDR3 loop spans 16 amino acids. J lost 7 bases, V lost 4 bases, and 11 bases had no gene match. In DNA, the CDR3 is TGTGCCAGCAGCGTCCGGCCGGGACAGGGAACTGAAAAACTGTTTTTT. It codes for CASSVRPGQGTEKLFF.

The genes are TRBV9 and TRBJ1-2; the D gene is possibly TRBD1 (5 bases). The germline gives CDR1 SGDLS, CDR2 YYNGEE. This CDR3 has 15 residues. V was cut by 0 bases and J by 4 bases, with 13 bases left in between. This CDR3 reads CASSVGHRDSYGYTF. The CDR3 DNA follows: TGTGCCAGCAGCGTAGGTCATCGCGACAGCTATGGCTACACCTTC.